This T cell receptor beta chain stems from a study of blood T cells in healthy people across ages. Whole-study results and caveats: Expanded clonotype shifts may have been confounded, as the donors had an unknown CMV status.

Using a J-beta primer mix together with a sample-barcoded 5' primer, a second PCR was run for about 6 to 12 cycles. Tagging of each cDNA molecule was performed by a template-switch adaptor with 12 random nucleotides. TCRdb independently ran MiXCR on the 5' RACE reads; one entry per CDR3 protein. The sample contains about 680,000 distinct CDR3 sequences, roughly 49% of which appear only once. Isolated per sample were at least 7 million PBMCs. The CDR3 totals 15 residues. Trimming cost V 4 bases and J 0 bases; bases outside gene matches: 8. The V gene's germline CDR1 is SQVTM and CDR2 ANQGSEA. This clonotype was seen more than once but under ten times. What it binds is unknown.

The TCR comes from a woman aged 55 to 70 in good health. This chain links TRBV29-1 with TRBJ2-7, with 8 bases fitting TRBD1. The source material was blood. The CDR3 DNA follows: TGCAGCGTTGTACCACAGGGGGTAAGCTCCTACGAGCAGTACTTC. Translated: CSVVPQGVSSYEQYF.